The source of this TCR beta chain is a study of shared clonotypes between healthy human individuals. Study-level results: Against clonotypes common to all four donors, non-shared ones had lower generation probabilities. The small donor group covered limited genetic and exposure diversity.

Details on this clone: Its antigen is undetermined.

The run depth of the assay was deep. Data came from immunoSEQ multiplex PCR; TCRdb stores just in-frame clones and leaves some out. The data show a few million clones, around 95% seen once. Trimming stripped 5 bases from V and 1 base from J, with 16 bases between. The CDR3 totals 16 residues. The germline gives CDR1 SGHRS, CDR2 YFSETQ. The sequenced sample consisted of naive CD4+ T cells sorted from blood. Regarding subset: CD45RA+ positively selected. The chain has TRBV5-1 and TRBJ1-3; D is perhaps TRBD1 (6 bases). The receptor's source is a man younger than 35 in good health. CDR3 loop: CASRQTPDRSGNTIYF. CDR3 DNA: TGCGCCAGCAGACAGACCCCGGACAGATCTGGAAACACCATATATTTT.